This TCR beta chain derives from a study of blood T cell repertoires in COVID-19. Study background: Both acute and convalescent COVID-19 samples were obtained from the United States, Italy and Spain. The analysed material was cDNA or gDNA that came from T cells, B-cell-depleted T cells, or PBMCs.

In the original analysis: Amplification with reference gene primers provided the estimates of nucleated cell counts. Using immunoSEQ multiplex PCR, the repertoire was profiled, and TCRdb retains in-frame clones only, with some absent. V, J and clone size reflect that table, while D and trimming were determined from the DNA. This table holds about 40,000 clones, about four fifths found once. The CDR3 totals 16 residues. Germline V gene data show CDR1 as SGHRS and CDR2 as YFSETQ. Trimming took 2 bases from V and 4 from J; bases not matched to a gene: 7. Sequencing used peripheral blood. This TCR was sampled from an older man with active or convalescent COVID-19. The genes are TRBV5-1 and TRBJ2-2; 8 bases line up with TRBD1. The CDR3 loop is CASSLLGDRLTGELFF. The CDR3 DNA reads TGCGCCAGCAGCTTATTGGGGGACAGGCTCACCGGGGAGCTGTTTTTT.